A single sample gave rise to the 25 T cell receptor beta chains below, sequenced in a study of human T cells and chemical hapten exposure. Time point of the sample: patch test 2, 6 weeks after DPC sensitization. Treatment of the sample: therapeutic diphenylcyclopropenone sensitization with weekly scalp DPC. TCRdb re-called the RACE reads with MiXCR, one entry per CDR3 protein. The table has about 110,000 distinct CDR3 sequences, 9% to 9.5% seen once. This specimen was whole blood, taken in connection with sensitization to the hapten diphenylcyclopropenone (DPC). These receptors came from a woman between 40 and 55 years old with alopecia areata. Some clones in this sample may be carry-over from other donors' samples.

V is TRBV7-9 and J is TRBJ1-1; D gene ambiguous. V lost 7 bases, J lost 2 bases, and 8 bases lay in between. Germline V gene lookup returns CDR1 SEHNR and CDR2 FQNEAQ (reference sequence). The CDR3 runs to 12 residues. The CDR3 bases are TGTGCCAGCACGTTCTTCAACACTGAAGCTTTCTTT. It codes for CASTFFNTEAFF.

This clonotype was seen only a few times. The chain carries TRBV28 and TRBJ1-6, with D perhaps TRBD1 (6 bases). Trimming took 7 bases from V and 8 from J, leaving 12 bases between them. The CDR3 runs 13 residues. Germline CDR1 is MDHEN and CDR2 is SYDVKM. The CDR3 nucleotides read TGTGCCAGCACCAACAACAGGGATTCACCCCTCCACTTT. This sequence encodes CASTNNRDSPLHF.

At least ten counts were recorded for this clonotype. The chain combines TRBV11-2 with TRBJ2-3, with a tentative D call TRBD2 (5 bases). CDR1 and CDR2 from the germline V gene are SGHAT and FQNNGV. The CDR3 spans 16 residues. Trimming cost V 0 bases and J 6 bases, with 16 bases left between them. The CDR3 here is CASSLEDFSAKDTQYF. As DNA, the CDR3 is TGTGCCAGCAGCTTAGAGGACTTCTCCGCCAAGGATACGCAGTATTTT.

This clonotype was counted ten times or more. J is TRBJ2-7 and V is TRBV27, with TRBD2 identical over 8 bases. The length of the CDR3 is 14 residues. The V and J ends lost 6 bases and 4 bases, in that order; junction bases with no gene match: 8. Germline V gene sequence: CDR1 MNHEY, CDR2 SMNVEV (reference sequence). The CDR3 bases are TGTGCCAGCAGCAGTGGGACTAGTGTATACGAGCAGTACTTC. Amino acid sequence: CASSSGTSVYEQYF.

This clonotype has a count of ten or more. The rearrangement uses TRBV5-6 and TRBJ2-3; TRBD2 agrees at 11 bases. V gave up 1 base and J gave up 2 bases; unmatched junction bases: 9. Germline CDR1 SGHDT, CDR2 YYEEEE. This CDR3 is 18 amino acids long. The DNA of the CDR3 is TGTGCCAGCAGCTTGTTCCTAGCGGGGGGCGCCGCCACAGATACGCAGTATTTT. This gives the protein CASSLFLAGGAATDTQYF.

A note on this clonotype: Here the CDR3 omits its conserved ending phenylalanine or tryptophan, so a read error is the likely source. The DNA is omitted, as the CDR3 cannot be located on it reliably, and the CDR3 follows TCRdb's listing. This CDR3 is CASSLVKWGGLL. The J gene is TRBJ2-1, the V gene TRBV11-3; TRBD1, the table's D call, lacks a check against the DNA. The CDR3 numbers 12 amino acids, ends counted. Germline assignment: CDR1 SGHNT and CDR2 YENEEA.

The chain uses TRBV7-2 and TRBJ2-7; 8 bases map to TRBD1. The J segment lost 6 bases and the V segment lost 4 bases, leaving 11 bases of the junction unmatched. Germline CDR1 and CDR2: SGHTA and FQGNSA. The CDR3 covers 15 residues. The CDR3: CASSSQTGVSGEQYF. The CDR3 DNA reads TGTGCCAGCAGCTCGCAGACAGGGGTCTCAGGCGAGCAGTACTTC.

This chain uses TRBV5-4 with TRBJ2-3, with 7 bases matching TRBD1. The germline V gene encodes CDR1 SGHNT and CDR2 YYREEE (reference sequence). CDR3 length: 15 residues. V trimming: 4 bases; J trimming: 6 bases; junction bases outside the gene matches: 11. CDR3 coding DNA: TGTGCCAGCAGCGGGGACAGCGCCCGTCGGGATACGCAGTATTTT. This translates into CASSGDSARRDTQYF. The complete variable domain, with remaining parts taken from reference TRBV5-4 and TRBJ2-3, reads ETGVTQSPTHLIKTRGQQVTLRCSSQSGHNTVSWYQQALGQGPQFIFQYYREEENGRGNFPPRFSGLQFPNYSSELNVNALELDDSALYLCASSGDSARRDTQYFGPGTRLTVL.

This chain links TRBV28 with TRBJ2-5; 7 positions agree with TRBD1. CDR3 length: 13 amino acids. Germline lookup yields CDR1 MDHEN and CDR2 SYDVKM. With 6 bases clipped from V and 4 bases from J, the junction kept 5 bases outside the gene matches. The CDR3 DNA reads as TGTGCCAGCAGCCCACAGGGGATAGAGACCCAGTACTTC. Its translation: CASSPQGIETQYF.

The sample holds many counts of this clonotype. The chain's CDR3 is CASSYLAATLDEQYF. Here the CDR3 DNA reads TGTGCCAGCAGTTATCTAGCAGCAACGCTCGACGAGCAGTACTTC. The chain employs TRBV6-2 or TRBV6-3 and TRBJ2-7, with D possibly matching TRBD2 (5 bases). Germline CDR1 is MNHEY and CDR2 is SVGEGT. The CDR3 has 15 amino acids. Deletions cut 3 bases from V and 5 bases from J, with 17 bases between.

This clonotype was observed many times. The CDR3 nucleotides are TGTGCCAGCAGCGTTTACCAGACCCTCCCCAATGAGCAGTTCTTC. This gives the protein CASSVYQTLPNEQFF. The gene calls are TRBV9 and TRBJ2-1; D gene unclear. CDR3 length: 15 amino acids. V was pared by 2 bases and J by 6 bases, with 15 bases between. Germline assignment: CDR1 SGDLS and CDR2 YYNGEE. Full variable domain (remainder filled in from reference TRBV9 and TRBJ2-1): DSGVTQTPKHLITATGQRVTLRCSPRSGDLSVYWYQQSLDQGLQFLIQYYNGEERAKGNILERFSAQQFPDLHSELNLSSLELGDSALYFCASSVYQTLPNEQFFGPGTRLTVL.

This rearrangement joins TRBV7-2 to TRBJ2-5; no firm D call. CDR1 and CDR2 (germline): SGHTA, FQGNSA. Trimming cost V 7 bases and J 4 bases, with 10 bases left between them. The CDR3 spans 12 residues. The CDR3 region is CASNYPRETQYF. The CDR3 DNA reads as TGTGCCAGCAACTACCCAAGAGAGACCCAGTACTTC.

This clonotype was picked up a small number of times. The chain is built from TRBV18 and TRBJ2-3; 12 nucleotides agree with TRBD2. Germline-derived CDR1 and CDR2 are KGHSH and LQKENI. The CDR3 totals 18 residues. The J segment lost 7 bases and the V segment lost 0 bases, leaving 11 bases of the junction unmatched. DNA for the CDR3: TGTGCCAGCTCACCACCTGGACTAGCGGGGCCCCACTCCAATACGCAGTATTTT. Its translation is CASSPPGLAGPHSNTQYF.

This clonotype occurred many times. The chain's CDR3 is CSARGSGFNQPQHF. The CDR3 DNA reads TGCAGTGCTAGAGGGTCCGGTTTCAATCAGCCCCAGCATTTT. The chain uses TRBV20-1 and TRBJ1-5; D gene ambiguous. CDR1 is DFQATT and CDR2 is SNEGSKA in the germline V gene (reference sequence). V gave up 1 base and J gave up 3 bases, with 10 bases separating them. The CDR3 totals 14 residues.

This clonotype has a handful of counts. The chain employs TRBV10-2 and TRBJ2-3; 8 bases agree with TRBD2. The J segment lost 11 bases and the V segment lost 6 bases, leaving 4 bases of the junction unmatched. This CDR3 has 11 amino acids. Germline V gene data show CDR1 as WSHSY and CDR2 as SAAADI. CDR3 sequence: CASRSSGGQYF. CDR3 sequence (DNA): TGCGCCAGCAGGTCGAGCGGGGGGCAGTATTTT.

Regarding this clonotype: The junction and the germline gene differ at one end; a read error may be behind it. The chain joins TRBV25-1 to TRBJ1-1, with 7 bases fitting TRBD1. The CDR3 contains 14 residues. Germline V gives CDR1 MGHDK, CDR2 SYGVNS. CDR3 bases: TGTGCCAGCAGTGCTCAAACCGGACAGGCCGTAACTGCCTTT. It codes for CASSAQTGQAVTAF.

This clonotype was detected only a few times. The chain couples TRBV7-6 to TRBJ2-7, with D possibly called TRBD1 or TRBD2 (6 bases each). Germline CDR1 is SGHVS and CDR2 is FNYEAQ. The CDR3 extends over 14 amino acids. V was cut by 3 bases and J by 4 bases, with 13 bases left in between. The CDR3 is CASSFGGLNYEQYF. The CDR3 DNA sequence: TGTGCCAGCAGCTTCGGGGGCCTCAATTACGAGCAGTACTTC.

V gene TRBV5-1 combines with J gene TRBJ2-2; 8 nucleotides align to TRBD1. Germline CDR1 SGHRS, CDR2 YFSETQ. The CDR3 extends over 14 amino acids. Unmatched junction bases numbered 5, after V lost 3 bases and J lost 7 bases. This CDR3 reads CASSWTGQDGELFF. The CDR3, as DNA: TGCGCCAGCAGCTGGACAGGGCAGGACGGGGAGCTGTTTTTT.

This clonotype was recorded at least ten times. The chain couples TRBV7-3 to TRBJ2-2, with TRBD2 matching over 7 bases. The ends lost 5 bases at V and 5 bases at J; junction bases unmatched: 8. Germline lookup yields CDR1 SGHTA and CDR2 FQGTGA. The CDR3 consists of 15 residues. CDR3 loop: CASSPGGLNTGELFF. CDR3 DNA: TGTGCCAGCAGCCCGGGGGGATTAAATACCGGGGAGCTGTTTTTT.

This clonotype was detected only a few times. A junction boundary mismatches the germline segment, possibly from a read error. V and J are TRBV7-7 and TRBJ2-5; 7 nucleotides agree with TRBD1. Germline values: CDR1 SSHAT, CDR2 FNYEAQ (reference sequence). CDR3 length: 15 amino acids. CDR3 residues: CASSLVTGLGETQYF. The CDR3 region has the DNA TGTGCTAGCAGCTTAGTGACAGGGCTCGGGGAGACCCAGTACTTC.

The V and J genes are TRBV28 and TRBJ2-3; a possible D gene is TRBD2 (7 bases). V dropped 7 bases and J dropped 2 bases, with 13 bases sitting between them. The CDR3 loop spans 14 amino acids. Germline CDR1 is MDHEN and CDR2 is SYDVKM. For the CDR3, the DNA is TGTGCCAGCATCCCGGGGGGCCCCACAGATACGCAGTATTTT. It is translated as CASIPGGPTDTQYF.

This clonotype was picked up many times. The chain combines TRBV12-3 or TRBV12-4 with TRBJ1-1; D gene uncertain. Trimming left V 5 bases short and J 1 base short, with 8 bases between. This CDR3 has 13 residues. The CDR3 protein is CASSPNTNTEAFF. In DNA form, the CDR3 reads TGTGCCAGCAGTCCTAACACGAACACTGAAGCTTTCTTT.

This clonotype showed up many times. The chain employs TRBV20-1 and TRBJ2-7; 9 nucleotides match TRBD1. The V segment lost 3 bases and the J segment 2 bases; nucleotides outside the gene matches: 11. The CDR3 length is 16 residues. CDR1 DFQATT and CDR2 SNEGSKA come from the germline V gene (reference sequence). CDR3 sequence (DNA): TGCAGTGCTAGTAGCTTCGGGACAGGGATAGCCTACGAGCAGTACTTC. The encoded protein is CSASSFGTGIAYEQYF.

This clonotype was found a few times. The rearrangement uses TRBV10-3 and TRBJ2-7; perhaps TRBD1 as D (7 bases). The V end lost 6 bases, the J end lost 0 bases, and 15 bases lay between the germline ends. There are 15 residues in the CDR3. The germline gives CDR1 ENHRY, CDR2 SYGVKD. The CDR3 protein is CAISGGQLTSYEQYF. CDR3 in DNA: TGTGCCATCAGCGGGGGACAGTTAACCTCCTACGAGCAGTACTTC.

This clonotype was seen ten or more times. The junction and the germline gene differ at one end; a read error may be behind it. The chain recombines TRBV27 with TRBJ2-7; a possible D gene is TRBD1 (6 bases). The germline V gene encodes CDR1 MNHEY and CDR2 SMNVEV (reference sequence). The length of the CDR3 is 15 residues. CDR3 nucleotides: TGTGCCAGCAGATTATCATGGGACACCGTCTACGAGCAGTACTTC. It translates to CASRLSWDTVYEQYF.